These 28 T cell receptor beta chains originate from one sample sequenced in a study of T-cell memory formation after mild COVID-19 (dated by TCRdb to about 2021). Library construction relied on 5' RACE. TCRdb records Illumina NovaSeq 6000 as the sequencer. The public reads were quality trimmed at Q25 with fastp and then assembled into clones with MiXCR by TCRdb, keeping productive beta chains. Entries are consolidated by CDR3 protein sequence, retaining the most common genes and DNA. This sample comprises about 200,000 distinct CDR3 sequences, 15% to 20% of them detected only once. The ten largest clones take up 2.4% of the sample. The sample consisted of PBMCs or a T cell subset sorted from them (not recorded which). These receptors were collected from an adult woman who had mild COVID-19 (a few samples of this study predate the infection). The sample titles of this study are shuffled in the database, so cell type and time point are left out; the donor was told from shared clones.

This clonotype was seen only a few times. The chain employs TRBV6-6 and TRBJ2-5, with TRBD2 identical over 8 bases. The CDR3 contains 14 residues. Germline values: CDR1 MNHNY, CDR2 SVGAGI (reference sequence). V dropped 7 bases and J dropped 2; count of bases not matched to a gene: 6. This chain's CDR3 is CASTMTSVQETQYF. The CDR3 nucleotides are TGTGCCAGCACCATGACTAGCGTTCAAGAGACCCAGTACTTC.

V gene TRBV30 combines with J gene TRBJ2-3, with a possible D match to TRBD2 (5 bases). The germline V gene encodes CDR1 GTSNPN and CDR2 SVGIG (reference sequence). V was cut by 2 bases and J by 1 base, with 16 bases left in between. CDR3 length: 16 residues. The CDR3 is CAWSSGNLVRTDTQYF. CDR3 DNA sequence: TGTGCCTGGAGTTCCGGGAACCTGGTTCGCACAGATACGCAGTATTTT.

The rearrangement joins TRBV27 to TRBJ2-7, with D unresolved. The germline V gene has CDR1 MNHEY and CDR2 SMNVEV (reference sequence). With 6 bases removed from V and 4 bases from J, the gap between germline ends came to 13 bases. CDR3 length: 13 residues. CDR3 amino acids: CASSLRPTYEQYF. CDR3 DNA sequence: TGTGCCAGCAGCCTTCGCCCGACATACGAGCAGTACTTC.

This clonotype was counted only a few times. V is TRBV11-2 and J is TRBJ1-1, with D hard to call. The CDR3 length is 12 residues. The germline V gene encodes CDR1 SGHAT and CDR2 FQNNGV. V was pared by 4 bases and J by 6 bases, with 9 bases between. The CDR3 DNA sequence: TGTGCCAGCAGCTGGGCAGGCGCTGAAGCTTTCTTT. Translated, it gives CASSWAGAEAFF.

The CDR3: CASSQTISGRKINEQFF. DNA for the CDR3: TGTGCCAGCAGCCAAACTATTAGCGGGAGGAAAATAAATGAGCAGTTCTTC. This chain joins TRBV3-1 and TRBJ2-1; 10 bases line up with TRBD2. Germline trimming cut 2 bases from V and 7 bases from J; bases unmatched to any gene: 11. In germline, CDR1 is LGHDT, CDR2 YNNKEL (reference sequence). This CDR3 spans 17 amino acids.

This clonotype was picked up a small number of times. The chain uses TRBV25-1 and TRBJ2-6; 8 nucleotides align to TRBD1. Losses at the gene ends were 4 bases for V and 3 bases for J; bases not matched to a gene: 2. This CDR3 spans 15 amino acids. Germline V gene sequence: CDR1 MGHDK, CDR2 SYGVNS. The CDR3 loop reads CASSGQGYGANVLTF. The CDR3 bases are TGTGCCAGCAGTGGACAGGGGTATGGGGCCAACGTCCTGACTTTC.

This clonotype was counted a few times. The chain uses TRBV27 and TRBJ1-5, with a tentative D call TRBD1 (5 bases). The CDR3 spans 13 residues. Trimming cost V 4 bases and J 7 bases, with 11 bases left between them. The germline V gene encodes CDR1 MNHEY and CDR2 SMNVEV (reference sequence). Written as DNA, the CDR3 is TGTGCCAGCAGTTCCAGGGACTACCAGCCCCAGCATTTT. Its translation is CASSSRDYQPQHF.

This clonotype has just a few counts. This chain connects TRBV15 to TRBJ2-2; D uncertain. V lost 8 bases and J lost 1, with 11 bases in between. CDR1 is LNHNV, CDR2 YYDKDF, per germline (reference sequence). This CDR3 is built from 14 residues. CDR3 sequence (DNA): TGTGCCACCCGCCCCCCAGGGAACACCGGGGAGCTGTTTTTT. It is translated as CATRPPGNTGELFF.

The chain recombines TRBV6-1 with TRBJ1-2; 8 bases line up with TRBD1. The CDR3 is made up of 14 amino acids. V gave up 6 bases and J gave up 5 bases; unmatched junction bases: 8. The V gene's germline CDR1 is MNHNS and CDR2 SASEGT. The CDR3 DNA follows: TGTGCCAGCAGCGACACAGGGGGTGATTATGGCTACACCTTC. Its translation is CASSDTGGDYGYTF.

This clonotype has more than one count but fewer than ten. The chain combines TRBV2 with TRBJ1-1; no clear D gene. V shed 4 bases and J shed 0 bases, with 6 bases lying between them. The CDR3 covers 13 residues. Germline CDR1 reads SNHLY; CDR2 reads FYNNEI. CDR3 sequence (DNA): TGTGCCAGCAGTGGGGAGATGAACACTGAAGCTTTCTTT. Its protein is CASSGEMNTEAFF.

The V and J genes are TRBV6-2 or TRBV6-3 and TRBJ2-5; D perhaps matches TRBD1 (5 bases). Germline-derived CDR1 and CDR2 are MNHEY and SVGEGT. V was cut by 6 bases and J by 1 base, with 15 bases left in between. The CDR3 sequence is 15 residues long. CDR3 in DNA: TGTGCCAGCAGACCCCCTCAGGGCTCCCAAGAGACCCAGTACTTC. This sequence encodes CASRPPQGSQETQYF.

The rearrangement links TRBV15 to TRBJ2-3; D may be TRBD1 or TRBD2 (6 bases each). The CDR3 totals 16 residues. Trimming removed 6 bases from V and 0 bases from J, with 16 bases in between. Germline V gene lookup returns CDR1 LNHNV and CDR2 YYDKDF (reference sequence). The CDR3 region is CATRVGGNPSTDTQYF. For the CDR3, the DNA is TGTGCCACCAGAGTGGGGGGCAATCCTAGCACAGATACGCAGTATTTT.

This clonotype was recorded a few times. The chain uses TRBV12-3 or TRBV12-4 and TRBJ1-2, with TRBD1 matching over 9 bases. Trimming at V came to 3 bases and at J to 10 bases, leaving 12 bases not matched to a gene. The CDR3 totals 15 residues. Here the CDR3 reads CASSLSLGTGKDYTF. CDR3 DNA: TGTGCCAGCAGTTTGAGTCTGGGGACAGGGAAGGACTACACCTTC.

The V call is TRBV6-6, the J call TRBJ1-3; D is uncertain. The ends were cut back, 4 bases at V and 0 bases at J, with 13 bases in the middle. This CDR3 contains 16 residues. Germline CDR1 and CDR2: MNHNY and SVGAGI (reference sequence). The CDR3 region is CASSSPHRDSGNTIYF. For the CDR3, the DNA is TGTGCCAGCAGTTCGCCTCACCGTGACTCTGGAAACACCATATATTTT.

The V gene is TRBV6-5, the J gene TRBJ2-7; 9 positions match TRBD2. The J segment lost 3 bases and the V segment lost 0 bases, leaving 9 bases of the junction unmatched. The germline V gene encodes CDR1 MNHEY and CDR2 SVGAGI. The CDR3 loop spans 17 amino acids. The CDR3 protein is CASSYSQRSGRNYEQYF. CDR3 nucleotides: TGTGCCAGCAGTTACTCCCAGAGGAGCGGGAGGAACTACGAGCAGTACTTC.

This chain uses TRBV2 with TRBJ2-1, with TRBD2 matching over 7 bases. Looked up from germline, CDR1 is SNHLY and CDR2 is FYNNEI. The CDR3 consists of 14 residues. V lost 7 bases to trimming and J lost 4 bases; unmatched junction nucleotides: 7. Here the CDR3 reads CASMREMGYNEQFF. CDR3 bases: TGTGCCAGCATGCGGGAGATGGGGTACAATGAGCAGTTCTTC.

This clonotype was seen only a few times. The chain combines TRBV2 with TRBJ1-1; D unclear. V lost 6 bases and J 1 base, leaving 9 bases between the germline ends. This CDR3 comprises 13 residues. CDR1 and CDR2 (germline): SNHLY, FYNNEI. The CDR3 loop is CASSLPGNTEAFF. Written as DNA, the CDR3 is TGTGCCAGCAGCCTTCCGGGGAACACTGAAGCTTTCTTT.

Note on this clonotype: This may be a read error: a much more frequent sequence differs by one nucleotide. The V gene is TRBV20-1, the J gene TRBJ1-5; no clear D gene. There are 14 residues in the CDR3. CDR1 is DFQATT and CDR2 is SNEGSKA in the germline V gene (reference sequence). Written as DNA, the CDR3 is TGCAGTGCTAGGACCGATATGAGCAATAAGCCCCAGCATTTT. Its protein product is CSARTDMSNKPQHF.

The chain is built from TRBV3-1 and TRBJ2-1; unclear D gene. The CDR3 consists of 13 residues. Trimming left V 3 bases short and J 0 bases short, with 3 bases between. Germline loops: CDR1 LGHDT, CDR2 YNNKEL (reference sequence). In DNA form, the CDR3 reads TGTGCCAGCAGCCACCGCTCCTACAATGAGCAGTTCTTC. Protein: CASSHRSYNEQFF.

V and J are TRBV6-6 and TRBJ2-7; TRBD2 agrees at 7 bases. CDR1 is MNHNY, CDR2 SVGAGI, per germline (reference sequence). The CDR3 sequence is 13 residues long. With 10 bases clipped from V and 1 base from J, the junction kept 7 bases outside the gene matches. CDR3: CAIGLVGSYEQYF. DNA of the CDR3: TGTGCCATCGGACTAGTTGGTTCCTACGAGCAGTACTTC.

This clonotype was counted only a few times. The V and J genes are TRBV10-3 and TRBJ2-7; a weak D match, TRBD2 (6 bases). The CDR3 length is 12 residues. CDR1 is ENHRY, CDR2 SYGVKD, per germline. Trimming removed 6 bases at V and 5 bases at J, with 11 bases between. The CDR3 nucleotides are TGTGCCATCAGAGGACCGGGGGACGAGCAGTACTTC. The encoded protein is CAIRGPGDEQYF.

The rearrangement joins TRBV20-1 to TRBJ2-7, with a possible D match to TRBD1 (6 bases). CDR3 length equals 14 residues. Germline CDR1 reads DFQATT; CDR2 reads SNEGSKA (reference sequence). Trimming shortened V by 6 bases and J by 0 bases, and 15 bases separated the two germline ends. Written as DNA, the CDR3 is TGCAGTGCCCAACCGGGACACCTCTCCTACGAGCAGTACTTC. The encoded protein is CSAQPGHLSYEQYF.

This clonotype was seen more than once but under ten times. This chain joins TRBV12-3 or TRBV12-4 and TRBJ2-5; D perhaps matches TRBD2 (6 bases). V gave up 2 bases and J gave up 5 bases, with 12 bases separating them. The CDR3 runs to 14 residues. For the CDR3, the DNA is TGTGCCAGCAGTTTAAGGGGCGGGAAGGAGACCCAGTACTTC. Translating gives CASSLRGGKETQYF.

V gene TRBV19 combines with J gene TRBJ1-1, with D hard to call. This CDR3 spans 15 amino acids. The V end was cut by 6 bases, the J end by 0 bases, with 14 bases between. The V gene's germline CDR1 is LNHDA and CDR2 SQIVND (reference sequence). For the CDR3, the DNA is TGTGCCAGTAGGTTCATAGGCAGCTTGAACACTGAAGCTTTCTTT. Encoded protein: CASRFIGSLNTEAFF.

This clonotype has just a few counts. The CDR3 DNA reads as TGTGCCAGCAGCCGCTCCTTTCAGAGGTCCGAGCAGTACTTC. Protein: CASSRSFQRSEQYF. This rearrangement joins TRBV6-5 to TRBJ2-7; D uncertain. Between the trimmed V and J ends, which lost 6 bases and 6 bases, there was a span of 18 bases. The germline V gene has CDR1 MNHEY and CDR2 SVGAGI. The CDR3 runs to 14 residues.

This clonotype was counted only a few times. The rearrangement links TRBV6-1 to TRBJ1-1; no clear D gene. Per germline, CDR1 MNHNS and CDR2 SASEGT. V lost 2 bases, J lost 5 bases, and 6 bases lay in between. This CDR3 has 12 amino acids. The CDR3 nucleotides are TGTGCCAGCAGTGAATTAGGGACTGAAGCTTTCTTT. This codes for CASSELGTEAFF.

This chain connects TRBV18 to TRBJ1-2, with unresolved D. The germline CDR1 and CDR2 sequences are KGHSH and LQKENI. V lost 3 bases and J lost 1, with 12 bases in between. The CDR3 runs to 15 residues. CDR3 nucleotide sequence: TGTGCCAGCTCACCGGTGGAAGGGCTTAACTATGGCTACACCTTC. Amino acid sequence: CASSPVEGLNYGYTF.

This clonotype has more than one count but fewer than ten. The CDR3 sequence: CASSQVPSGGYTF. CDR3 in DNA: TGCGCCAGCAGCCAAGTACCCTCGGGGGGCTACACCTTC. The chain couples TRBV4-1 to TRBJ1-2, with D hard to call. The CDR3 is 13 amino acids. Per the germline V gene, CDR1 is MGHRA and CDR2 is YSYEKL. V lost 1 base and J lost 8, with 11 bases in between.